This TCR beta chain was identified during a study of shared T cell receptors in the human thymus (dated by TCRdb to the early 2020s). The study in broad terms: The study examined how self-reactive, shared T-cell receptor alpha chains are generated in the human thymus.

Libraries came from the immunoSEQ multiplex PCR assay. TCRdb provides this immuneACCESS table in a form limited to in-frame rearrangements. Some clones are lacking; in checked studies, under half of them reflect an unresolved V gene, and why the rest are absent is not known. For this sample there are approximately 760,000 clones; approximately 85% appear just once. Around 0.0094% of the sample is held by the ten biggest clonotypes. A single count supports this clone. It has no known antigen specificity. Base qualities were left out, and no much larger clone turns up one base away. From V the trimming removes 1 base and from J it removes 1 base, while the gene matches leave 5 bases of the junction unaccounted for. CDR1 and CDR2, looked up from the germline V gene, are SGHTS and YDEGEE. Inclusive of the bounding cysteine and phenylalanine, the CDR3 is 16 residues long. The entry retains the CDR3 DNA only, 48 bases that are in frame from base 1.

The same sample was also studied in work on human thymus T cells. The second publication reports: Donors were immunologically healthy infants undergoing open corrective cardiac surgery for congenital heart defects in Finland. Thymus tissue was obtained as surgical resects removed during corrective cardiac surgery. Usage of V and J gene segments appeared to be biased in both the thymic and the peripheral blood repertoires. Highly overlapping thymic TCR repertoires among unrelated individuals were reported in the related research. The study characterized TCR alpha and beta repertoires from fewer than 10 infant thymus samples and a few related peripheral blood samples. The infant donors were about 6 to 244 days old, and the cohort included several males and two females. Thymocytes were freed from the tissue by mechanical means and kept at -70 degrees C as pellets of roughly 8.5-31 million cells. Genomic DNA was extracted from frozen cell pellets with a QIAsymphony instrument. The immunoSEQ multiplex PCR assay was used to amplify the TCRB and TCRAD loci from a standardized quantity of quality-controlled genomic DNA. The amplicons covered the V(D)J region and were long enough to include the CDR3 and to identify the V and J genes. The amplicons were sequenced on an Illumina platform via the commercial immunoSEQ service. Primer bias and sequencing errors were corrected using previously described methods, and TCRAD and TCRB definitions followed the IMGT database. The repertoires were analysed using immunoSEQ Analyzer 3.0 and VDJTools for basic statistics, V/J segment usage, diversity estimates, rarefaction and pairwise overlap. Diversity was estimated using the Chao1, ChaoE, Efron-Thisted, Shannon and inverse Simpson indices, and was also estimated on datasets down-sampled to the size of the smallest sample. Repertoire overlap was determined by strict matching of CDR3 nucleotide sequence, V gene and J gene, and Jaccard-based multidimensional scaling clustering was applied. On average, roughly 740,000 unique TCRB clonotypes were obtained from thymus samples, compared with roughly 84,000 from blood samples.

The sequencing sample was made of thymocytes. This receptor was obtained from a girl under three years old with a congenital heart defect. Donor details come from another sample of the same person, matched by shared clones. Recombination connected TRBV5-8 to TRBJ1-1; 9 central nucleotides agree with TRBD1. The CDR3 has the sequence CASSLRQGDTNTEAFF. The DNA reads as follows: TGTGCCAGCAGCTTGAGACAGGGGGATACGAACACTGAAGCTTTCTTT. Full variable domain (CDR3 extended with the reference TRBV5-8 and TRBJ1-1 proteins): EAGVTQSPTHLIKTRGQQATLRCSPISGHTSVYWYQQALGLGLQFLLWYDEGEERNRGNFPPRFSGRQFPNYSSELNVNALELEDSALYLCASSLRQGDTNTEAFFGQGTRLTVV.